These T cell receptor beta chains were read from a single sample in a study of blood T cell repertoires in COVID-19. Sequenced by immunoSEQ multiplex PCR; TCRdb stores in-frame clones only, minus some. The sample lists about 130,000 clones, about 80% occurring once. The sequenced material came from peripheral blood. The receptors were gathered from a woman aged 45 to 65 with acute or convalescent COVID-19. Both conserved end residues are trimmed from each CDR3.

>TRBV11-2
ASSLRDYLPYEQY
>TRBV2
ASSGGPPGDQPQH
>TRBV19
ASSEARGAGELF
>TRBV5-1
ASSWGHANTEAF
>TRBV21-1
ASSSRPLTGGAGRNTQY
>TRBV3-1/TRBV3-2
ASSPLRSQGAEKLF
>TRBV27
ASRIVGTGENNVLT
>TRBV5-1
ASSRTGGADYGYT
>TRBV5-8
ASSLVRAYYGYT
>TRBV5-1
ASSPDGPSVRADTQY
>TRBV9
ASSVGTANTGELF
>TRBV30
AWSAGTGGDQPQH
>TRBV6-5
ASSRQGYSGNTIY
>TRBV28
ATANTVAKNIQY
>TRBV7-3
ASSLLGILSTDTQY
>TRBV19
ASSIRDRANNEQF
>TRBV6-5
ASSYEGAATDTQY
>TRBV10-2
ASRLQGENTEAF
>TRBV18
ASSSFGTGEDTEAF
>TRBV7-8
ASSARWFNTEAF
>TRBV6-5
ASSRQITNYGYT
>TRBV6-5
ASSYTGRNTEAF
>TRBV7-6
ASSFGTGTNTGELF
>TRBV25-1
ASLQGAEGYT
>TRBV4-1
ASSQEGLAGTDTQY
>TRBV19
ASSIDHAEEQF
>TRBV6-6
ASSRHPGTATNTEAF
>TRBV2
ASSGGADTQY
>TRBV6-6
ASARGITTSELF
>TRBV28
ASSMPQLAFEQF
>TRBV9
ASSDSYKGFAAGYGYT
>TRBV19
ASSIVRMNTEAF
>TRBV9
ASSSGQGYGYT
>TRBV27
ASSLFRTDTQY
>TRBV28
ASSPGAGTGVVQPQH
>TRBV2
ASSALGTGNQPQH
>TRBV12-3/TRBV12-4
ASINNRREAF
>TRBV7-2
ASSPPGTGSSYEQY
>TRBV28
AITLDSRDGYT
>TRBV10-3
AIRGLENTGELF
>TRBV3-1/TRBV3-2
ASSQGTGGGYT
>TRBV5-6
ASSLEQGYTDTQY
>TRBV10-2
ASSESGLALYEQY
>TRBV2
ASSADRVGQPQH
>TRBV5-4
ASSKPGQTSSYEQY
>TRBV9
ASSVAAGGQIEQF
>TRBV3-1/TRBV3-2
ASSQARSPGELF
>TRBV9
ASIGGRGSRAKNIQY
>TRBV19
ASKEETYNSPLH
>TRBV18
ASSPPIGGLNTEAF
>TRBV5-1
ASSAGQGSPLH
>TRBV5-1
ASSAAGKPYEQY
>TRBV18
ASSRTGTTNEKLF